These 25 T cell receptor beta chains came from one sample sequenced in a study of blood T cell repertoires in COVID-19. The assay was immunoSEQ multiplex PCR, and TCRdb's table has in-frame clones only and misses some. The table includes approximately 280,000 clones, approximately 84% detected once. Specimen: peripheral blood. All receptors come from a human donor with COVID-19, enrolled during active disease. The donor label of this sample is uncertain.

This chain joins TRBV18 and TRBJ1-1; D unclear. Deletions cut 0 bases from V and 4 bases from J, with 6 bases between. CDR3 length equals 13 residues. Germline V gene lookup returns CDR1 KGHSH and CDR2 LQKENI. The CDR3 is CASSPPWSTEAFF. DNA of the CDR3: TGTGCCAGCTCACCACCGTGGAGCACTGAAGCTTTCTTT.

The chain is built from TRBV5-6 and TRBJ1-2, with a possible D match to TRBD1 (5 bases). Germline CDR1 and CDR2: SGHDT and YYEEEE. V gave up 6 bases and J gave up 0 bases, with 18 bases separating them. The CDR3 covers 16 residues. The CDR3 DNA reads as TGTGCCAGCATTCCACTGGGACTGATAGCTAACTATGGCTACACCTTC. It encodes CASIPLGLIANYGYTF.

This clone was seen only once. The chain couples TRBV19 to TRBJ1-4, with 9 bases aligning to TRBD1. CDR3 length: 14 amino acids. V gave up 7 bases and J gave up 3 bases; unmatched junction bases: 3. CDR1 LNHDA and CDR2 SQIVND come from the germline V gene (reference sequence). For the CDR3, the DNA is TGTGCCAGTACCCGACAGGGGGCTAATGAAAAACTGTTTTTT. Encoded protein: CASTRQGANEKLFF. The full variable domain, in which reference TRBV19 and TRBJ1-4 provide the parts outside the CDR3, is DGGITQSPKYLFRKEGQNVTLSCEQNLNHDAMYWYRQDPGQGLRLIYYSQIVNDFQKGDIAEGYSVSREKKESFPLTVTSAQKNPTAFYLCASTRQGANEKLFFGSGTQLSVL.

J is TRBJ2-1 and V is TRBV11-2; 9 nucleotides match TRBD2. J gave up 5 bases and V 7 bases, and 9 bases lay outside the gene matches. Germline V gives CDR1 SGHAT, CDR2 FQNNGV. CDR3 length: 15 amino acids. This chain's CDR3 is CASNRGGAWNNEQFF. DNA of the CDR3: TGTGCCAGCAACCGCGGGGGGGCCTGGAACAATGAGCAGTTCTTC.

The rearrangement joins TRBV12-5 to TRBJ1-2; 7 nucleotides agree with TRBD1. CDR1 LGHNT and CDR2 FRNRAP come from the germline V gene. The CDR3 length is 15 residues. Trimming cost V 3 bases and J 5 bases; bases outside gene matches: 9. CDR3: CASGLPGQVFYGYTF. DNA for the CDR3: TGTGCTAGTGGTTTACCTGGACAGGTTTTTTATGGCTACACCTTC.

A single count supports this clone. The V gene is TRBV3-1 (or the pseudogene TRBV3-2), the J gene TRBJ1-6; 8 bases fit TRBD1. Germline V gene data show CDR1 as LGHDT and CDR2 as YNNKEL (reference sequence). Trimming cost V 4 bases and J 11 bases; bases outside gene matches: 13. CDR3 length: 16 amino acids. DNA of the CDR3: TGTGCCAGCAGCCGCGAGGGGACAGGAGGTCTGGCACCCCTCCACTTT. This codes for CASSREGTGGLAPLHF.

The CDR3 region is CASSRDRIKEQYF. CDR3 nucleotide sequence: TGTGCCAGCAGCCGCGACAGGATTAAAGAGCAGTACTTC. V gene TRBV5-6 combines with J gene TRBJ2-7; weak D call: TRBD1 (6 bases). The length of the CDR3 is 13 residues. V shed 4 bases and J shed 7 bases, with 15 bases lying between them. The germline CDR1 and CDR2 sequences are SGHDT and YYEEEE.

In its sample, this clone was seen a few times. This rearrangement joins TRBV6-2 or TRBV6-3 to TRBJ2-1; tentative D call: TRBD2 (7 bases). Trimming removed 2 bases from V and 6 bases from J, with 20 bases in between. Looked up from germline, CDR1 is MNHEY and CDR2 is SVGEGT. The CDR3 loop spans 17 amino acids. The CDR3 DNA reads as TGTGCCAGCAGTTACCCCTCGGGGGGCGCGGGGCTCAATGAGCAGTTCTTC. Encoded protein: CASSYPSGGAGLNEQFF.

The chain has TRBV5-1 and TRBJ2-2, with TRBD2 matching 9 bases. The J segment lost 3 bases and the V segment lost 6 bases, leaving 6 bases of the junction unmatched. Germline V CDR1 and CDR2: SGHRS, YFSETQ. This CDR3 has 15 amino acids. The chain's CDR3 is CASTVAGADTGELFF. In DNA form, the CDR3 reads TGCGCCAGCACCGTAGCGGGAGCGGACACCGGGGAGCTGTTTTTT.

The V gene is TRBV28, the J gene TRBJ1-1; TRBD1 might be the D (5 bases). Trimming cost V 8 bases and J 3 bases, with 16 bases left between them. The germline CDR1 and CDR2 sequences are MDHEN and SYDVKM. This CDR3 spans 14 amino acids. The CDR3 protein is CASLRREGYTEAFF. The CDR3 nucleotides read TGTGCCAGCCTAAGAAGGGAGGGGTACACTGAAGCTTTCTTT.

This clone was observed a handful of times. The V gene is TRBV19, the J gene TRBJ1-2; TRBD1 matches 8 bases. J lost 4 bases, V lost 8 bases, and 6 bases had no gene match. The CDR3 is 13 amino acids. CDR1 and CDR2 (germline): LNHDA, SQIVND (reference sequence). Written as DNA, the CDR3 is TGTGCCAGTTTGGACAGGGAAGGCTATGGCTACACCTTC. This sequence encodes CASLDREGYGYTF.

The rearrangement links TRBV7-9 to TRBJ2-1; D possibly corresponds to TRBD2 (7 bases). The germline V and J ends were trimmed by 3 bases and 7 bases, with 10 bases remaining between them. The length of the CDR3 is 13 residues. Germline CDR1 and CDR2: SEHNR and FQNEAQ (reference sequence). The DNA for the CDR3 is TGTGCCAGCAGCTTGGGAGGGGGAAATGAGCAGTTCTTC. This gives the protein CASSLGGGNEQFF.

The V gene is TRBV13, the J gene TRBJ2-7, with a tentative D call TRBD1 (5 bases). Germline-derived CDR1 and CDR2 are PRHDT and FYEKMQ (reference sequence). With 1 base removed from V and 3 bases from J, the gap between germline ends came to 13 bases. The CDR3 covers 15 residues. The CDR3 bases are TGTGCCAGCAGCTTAGCGGCAGGGCGCGGCTACGAGCAGTACTTC. This gives the protein CASSLAAGRGYEQYF.

J is TRBJ1-1 and V is TRBV27; D is unresolved. Germline CDR1 is MNHEY and CDR2 is SMNVEV (reference sequence). The V and J ends lost 5 bases and 0 bases respectively, with 13 bases between them. CDR3 length: 15 residues. The CDR3 coding sequence is TGTGCCAGCAGTGACAAGAGTGGCCTGAACACTGAAGCTTTCTTT. Amino acid sequence: CASSDKSGLNTEAFF.

This sequence joins TRBV28 and TRBJ2-6; tentatively, D is TRBD1 (6 bases). Trimming took 8 bases from V and 1 from J, leaving 12 bases between them. The V gene's germline CDR1 is MDHEN and CDR2 SYDVKM. The CDR3 sequence is 15 residues long. Here the CDR3 reads CASGDQGSGANVLTF. In DNA form, the CDR3 reads TGTGCCAGCGGAGACCAGGGGTCTGGGGCCAACGTCCTGACTTTC.

A single count supports this clone. This sequence joins TRBV11-3 and TRBJ2-1; TRBD2 matches at 8 bases. This CDR3 has 16 amino acids. With V trimmed by 4 bases and J by 6 bases, 11 bases remained unmatched. From germline, CDR1 is SGHNT and CDR2 YENEEA. The CDR3 loop is CASSWGGSGKGNEQFF. DNA for the CDR3: TGTGCCAGCAGCTGGGGGGGTAGCGGGAAAGGCAATGAGCAGTTCTTC.

The genes are TRBV5-1 and TRBJ2-7; D gene ambiguous. V lost 0 bases to trimming and J lost 0 bases, with 10 bases between them. Germline CDR1 is SGHRS and CDR2 is YFSETQ. The CDR3 is 15 amino acids. This chain's CDR3 is CASSLAVGSSYEQYF. The CDR3 coding sequence is TGCGCCAGCAGCTTGGCTGTGGGCAGCTCCTACGAGCAGTACTTC. Complete variable domain (other parts from reference TRBV5-1 and TRBJ2-7): KAGVTQTPRYLIKTRGQQVTLSCSPISGHRSVSWYQQTPGQGLQFLFEYFSETQRNKGNFPGRFSGRQFSNSRSEMNVSTLELGDSALYLCASSLAVGSSYEQYFGPGTRLTVT.

This chain's CDR3 is CASSIGRAYGYTF. DNA of the CDR3: TGTGCCAGTAGTATAGGCAGGGCCTATGGCTACACCTTC. The V and J genes are TRBV19 and TRBJ1-2; TRBD1 might be the D (5 bases). Trimming took 1 base from V and 4 from J, leaving 7 bases between them. This CDR3 spans 13 amino acids. The germline V gene has CDR1 LNHDA and CDR2 SQIVND (reference sequence).

The chain recombines TRBV5-1 with TRBJ1-1, with D uncertain. This CDR3 spans 15 amino acids. Trimming took off 3 bases at V and 4 bases at J, with 16 bases between the two ends. The germline CDR1 and CDR2 sequences are SGHRS and YFSETQ. This chain's CDR3 is CASSSAGSLSTEAFF. For the CDR3, the DNA is TGCGCCAGCAGCTCAGCGGGATCCCTGAGCACTGAAGCTTTCTTT.

This chain joins TRBV2 and TRBJ1-4; TRBD1 is a possible D gene (6 bases). The CDR3 length is 15 residues. With 6 bases removed from V and 4 bases from J, the gap between germline ends came to 15 bases. Per the germline V gene, CDR1 is SNHLY and CDR2 is FYNNEI. Here the CDR3 reads CASRETTGSNEKLFF. The DNA of the CDR3 is TGTGCCAGCAGGGAAACTACAGGGAGTAATGAAAAACTGTTTTTT.

This clone is a singleton in its sample. The chain carries TRBV19 and TRBJ1-1, with D possibly matching TRBD1 (6 bases). Trimming removed 7 bases at V and 6 bases at J, with 9 bases between. CDR3 length equals 11 residues. Germline V lookup: CDR1 LNHDA, CDR2 SQIVND (reference sequence). CDR3 residues: CASNYRAEAFF. As DNA, the CDR3 is TGTGCCAGTAATTACAGGGCTGAAGCTTTCTTT.

The gene calls are TRBV11-2 and TRBJ2-2; possible D gene TRBD1, 6 bases. Trimming shortened V by 7 bases and J by 2 bases, and 14 bases separated the two germline ends. Germline V gene sequence: CDR1 SGHAT, CDR2 FQNNGV. CDR3 length: 15 amino acids. CDR3 nucleotides: TGTGCCAGCACCTACACAGGGCTCAACACCGGGGAGCTGTTTTTT. This codes for CASTYTGLNTGELFF.

The chain joins TRBV19 to TRBJ1-1, with D perhaps matching TRBD1 (6 bases). Trimming removed 5 bases at V and 7 bases at J, with 14 bases between. This CDR3 is 13 amino acids long. Germline values: CDR1 LNHDA, CDR2 SQIVND (reference sequence). Here the CDR3 reads CASSPVDSFEAFF. The CDR3 bases are TGTGCCAGTAGTCCCGTGGACAGTTTTGAAGCTTTCTTT.

The chain combines TRBV6-1 with TRBJ1-5; 7 positions agree with TRBD1. This CDR3 has 17 amino acids. V trimming: 0 bases; J trimming: 4 bases; junction bases outside the gene matches: 9. Germline loops: CDR1 MNHNS, CDR2 SASEGT. CDR3 bases: TGTGCCAGCAGTGAAGCGCTGGGAGAGGGGGCAAATCAGCCCCAGCATTTT. Amino acid sequence: CASSEALGEGANQPQHF.

The chain combines TRBV5-6 with TRBJ1-6; D uncertain. CDR3 length: 12 amino acids. V lost 6 bases and J lost 14, with 15 bases in between. Germline loops: CDR1 SGHDT, CDR2 YYEEEE. The CDR3 nucleotides read TGTGCCAGCACTCTGGGAGGCACGGCCCTCCACTTT. Encoded protein: CASTLGGTALHF.